A selection of T cell receptor beta chains follows, all from one sample in a study of cytomegalovirus exposure and HLA in healthy donors. Assay: immunoSEQ multiplex PCR; the TCRdb copy retains only in-frame clones and omits some. Of around 120,000 clones listed, just under 75% were seen once; the top ten hold approximately 2.5%. The sequencing sample was made of PBMCs. The origin of the receptors is a man aged 50 to 59 in good health and CMV-seropositive. Both conserved end residues are part of each CDR3. Each record gives: J gene, clone size, V gene, D gene, CDR3 protein, CDR3 DNA. The D gene is left open where the match is weak. The size entry is marked missing in some rows and otherwise reads once, few, many or a size class.

j_gene: TRBJ2-5
abundance: -
v_gene: TRBV11-1
d_gene: TRBD2
CDR3aa: CASSSGAAVLQETQYF
CDR3nt: TGTGCCAGCAGCAGCGGGGCGGCAGTCCTTCAAGAGACCCAGTACTTC

j_gene: TRBJ2-5
abundance: -
v_gene: TRBV11-2
d_gene: TRBD2
CDR3aa: CASSLGSGRAWETQYF
CDR3nt: TGTGCCAGCAGCTTAGGTAGCGGGAGGGCCTGGGAGACCCAGTACTTC

j_gene: TRBJ2-2
abundance: -
v_gene: TRBV6-5
d_gene: -
CDR3aa: CASSPGTSTGELFF
CDR3nt: TGTGCCAGCAGTCCCGGGACATCCACCGGGGAGCTGTTTTTT

j_gene: TRBJ2-1
abundance: -
v_gene: TRBV9
d_gene: -
CDR3aa: CASSPTTPRAHEQFF
CDR3nt: TGTGCCAGCAGCCCAACGACTCCCAGGGCCCATGAGCAGTTCTTC

j_gene: TRBJ2-7
abundance: -
v_gene: TRBV7-9
d_gene: TRBD2
CDR3aa: CSSSLEGGSSGSYEQYF
CDR3nt: TGTTCCAGCAGCTTAGAAGGTGGGTCTAGCGGGTCCTACGAGCAGTACTTC

j_gene: TRBJ2-2
abundance: -
v_gene: TRBV4-2
d_gene: TRBD2
CDR3aa: CASSQDLRLANEWTGELFF
CDR3nt: TGTGCCAGCAGCCAAGATCTAAGACTAGCGAATGAGTGGACCGGGGAGCTGTTTTTT

j_gene: TRBJ2-2
abundance: -
v_gene: TRBV7-6
d_gene: TRBD2
CDR3aa: CASSLERQRETGELFF
CDR3nt: TGTGCCAGCAGCTTAGAAAGGCAGCGGGAGACCGGGGAGCTGTTTTTT

j_gene: TRBJ1-1
abundance: -
v_gene: TRBV5-4
d_gene: -
CDR3aa: CASSLGRTDMNTEAFF
CDR3nt: TGTGCCAGCAGCTTGGGGAGGACGGATATGAACACTGAAGCTTTCTTT

j_gene: TRBJ2-5
abundance: -
v_gene: TRBV21-1
d_gene: -
CDR3aa: CANRRDRDKTQYF
CDR3nt: TGTGCCAACCGACGGGACAGGGACAAGACCCAGTACTTC

j_gene: TRBJ2-7
abundance: few
v_gene: TRBV18
d_gene: -
CDR3aa: CASSPGGYEQYF
CDR3nt: TGTGCCAGCTCACCAGGAGGATACGAGCAGTACTTC

j_gene: TRBJ2-7
abundance: -
v_gene: TRBV11-2
d_gene: TRBD2
CDR3aa: CASSGQIGLDGRYEQYF
CDR3nt: TGTGCCAGCAGCGGCCAAATCGGACTAGACGGTCGGTACGAGCAGTACTTC

j_gene: TRBJ1-2
abundance: many
v_gene: TRBV28
d_gene: -
CDR3aa: CASSLRDYARGYTF
CDR3nt: TGTGCCAGCAGTTTGAGGGACTACGCTCGGGGCTACACCTTC

j_gene: TRBJ1-3
abundance: -
v_gene: TRBV9
d_gene: -
CDR3aa: CASSVGSGAGNTIYF
CDR3nt: TGTGCCAGCAGCGTAGGTTCGGGGGCTGGAAACACCATATATTTT

j_gene: TRBJ2-7
abundance: -
v_gene: TRBV27
d_gene: TRBD2
CDR3aa: CASSTRTSHEQYF
CDR3nt: TGTGCCAGCAGTACCCGGACTAGCCACGAGCAGTACTTC

j_gene: TRBJ2-1
abundance: -
v_gene: TRBV12-5
d_gene: TRBD1
CDR3aa: CASGYGQGYDNEQFF
CDR3nt: TGTGCTAGTGGTTATGGACAGGGTTATGACAATGAGCAGTTCTTC

j_gene: TRBJ1-1
abundance: -
v_gene: TRBV11-2
d_gene: TRBD1
CDR3aa: CASSLGTGGVEAFF
CDR3nt: TGTGCCAGCAGCTTGGGGACAGGGGGTGTTGAAGCTTTCTTT